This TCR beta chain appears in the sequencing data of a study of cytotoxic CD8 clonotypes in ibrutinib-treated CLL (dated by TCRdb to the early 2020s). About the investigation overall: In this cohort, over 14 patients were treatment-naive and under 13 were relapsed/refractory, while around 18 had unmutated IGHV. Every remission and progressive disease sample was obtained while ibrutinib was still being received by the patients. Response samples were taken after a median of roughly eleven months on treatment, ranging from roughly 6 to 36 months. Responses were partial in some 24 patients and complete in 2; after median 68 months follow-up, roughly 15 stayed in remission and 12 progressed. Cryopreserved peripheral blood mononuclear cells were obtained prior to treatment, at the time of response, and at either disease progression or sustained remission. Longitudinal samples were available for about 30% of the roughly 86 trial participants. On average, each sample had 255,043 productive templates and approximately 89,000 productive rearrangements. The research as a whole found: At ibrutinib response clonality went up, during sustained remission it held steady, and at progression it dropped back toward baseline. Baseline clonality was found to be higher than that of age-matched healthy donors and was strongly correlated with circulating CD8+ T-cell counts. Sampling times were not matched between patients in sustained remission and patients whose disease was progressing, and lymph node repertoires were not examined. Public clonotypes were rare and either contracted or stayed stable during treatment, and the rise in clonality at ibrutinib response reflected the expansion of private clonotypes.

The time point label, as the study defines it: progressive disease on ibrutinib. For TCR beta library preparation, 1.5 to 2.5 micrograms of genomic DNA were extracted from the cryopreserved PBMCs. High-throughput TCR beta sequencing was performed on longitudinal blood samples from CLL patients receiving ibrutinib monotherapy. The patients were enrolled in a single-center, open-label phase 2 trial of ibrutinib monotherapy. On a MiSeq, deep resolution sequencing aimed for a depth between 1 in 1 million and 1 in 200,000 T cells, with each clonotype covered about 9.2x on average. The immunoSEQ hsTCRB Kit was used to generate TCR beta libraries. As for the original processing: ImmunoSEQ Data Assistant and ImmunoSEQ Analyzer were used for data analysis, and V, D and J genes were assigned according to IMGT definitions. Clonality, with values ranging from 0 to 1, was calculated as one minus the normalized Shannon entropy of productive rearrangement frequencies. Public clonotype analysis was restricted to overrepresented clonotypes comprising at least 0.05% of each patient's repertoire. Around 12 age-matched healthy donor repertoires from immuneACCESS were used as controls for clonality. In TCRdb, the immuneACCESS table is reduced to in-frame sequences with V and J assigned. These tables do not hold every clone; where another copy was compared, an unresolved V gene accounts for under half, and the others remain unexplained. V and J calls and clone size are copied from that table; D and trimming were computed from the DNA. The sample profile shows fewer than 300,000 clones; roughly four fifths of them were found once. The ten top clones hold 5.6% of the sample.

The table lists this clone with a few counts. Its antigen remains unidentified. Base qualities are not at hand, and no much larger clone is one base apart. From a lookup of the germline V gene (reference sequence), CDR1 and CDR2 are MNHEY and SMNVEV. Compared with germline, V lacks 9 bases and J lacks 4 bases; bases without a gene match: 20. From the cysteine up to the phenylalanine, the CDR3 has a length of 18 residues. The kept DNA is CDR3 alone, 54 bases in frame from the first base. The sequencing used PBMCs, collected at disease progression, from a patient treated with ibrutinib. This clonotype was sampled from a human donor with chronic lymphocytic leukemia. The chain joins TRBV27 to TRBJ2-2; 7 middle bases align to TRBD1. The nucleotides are TGTGCCAGTCATCCCCGACAGGGTATTTGGAGAACCACCGGGGAGCTGTTTTTT. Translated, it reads CASHPRQGIWRTTGELFF.